This TCR beta chain was identified during a study of T cell responses to AZD1222 COVID-19 vaccine. Study-level findings and limits: Repertoires were sampled only after the peak T cell response. Two AZD1222 administrations were followed by greater Spike-specific TCR breadth and depth. The donor group comprised mostly white British people and more females; the analysis possibly underestimated clonal diversity. Only a handful of people who got AZD1222 tested seropositive at baseline.

Sequencing was performed with immunoSEQ multiplex PCR; in TCRdb, only in-frame clones are kept and a portion is missing. This repertoire shows 150,000 to 200,000 clones, 91% found once; its top ten account for less than 1.5%. Germline V lookup: CDR1 SGHVS, CDR2 FQNEAQ. The CDR3 runs to 14 residues. The V gene lost 6 bases and the J gene lost 8 bases, with 16 bases spanning the gap. Note on this clone: Its antigen is undetermined.

This specimen consisted of peripheral blood, obtained 28 days after the second AZD1222 dose. This chain links TRBV7-8 with TRBJ1-4; a possible D gene is TRBD1 (5 bases). The clonotype originates from an adult who received the AZD1222 COVID-19 vaccine. CDR3: CASRGLGLREKLFF. The DNA for the CDR3 is TGTGCCAGCAGGGGACTTGGGTTGCGAGAAAAACTGTTTTTT.